Presented here are 12 T cell receptor beta chains from one specimen sequenced in a study of monozygotic twins with inflammatory bowel disease. TCRdb re-called the 5' RACE reads and shows each CDR3 protein once, DNA omitted. The table lists about 440,000 distinct CDR3 sequences. The sample was blood. The receptors derive from a human donor with ulcerative colitis or Crohn's disease, or a healthy co-twin of an affected twin (not recorded which).

The V gene is TRBV7-9, the J gene TRBJ1-1; there is no DNA to check the TCRdb D call of TRBD1. The CDR3 has 15 residues. Germline assignment: CDR1 SEHNR and CDR2 FQNEAQ (reference sequence). The CDR3: CASSLAAGAGTEAFF.

The chain uses TRBV24-1 and TRBJ2-2; TCRdb designates TRBD2, a call that cannot be tested without DNA. The germline V gene encodes CDR1 KGHDR and CDR2 SFDVKD. The CDR3 contains 16 residues. CDR3 region: CATSDRLADNTGELFF.

The genes are TRBV6-5 and TRBJ2-1. CDR1 and CDR2 (germline): MNHEY, SVGAGI. The CDR3 contains 13 residues. The CDR3 loop is CASSYRQYNEQFF.

The V and J genes are TRBV6-5 and TRBJ1-3; no DNA is available, so the TRBD1 call from TCRdb remains unchecked. CDR1 and CDR2 from the germline V gene are MNHEY and SVGAGI. The CDR3 runs to 17 residues. The CDR3 reads CASSSFPQGFSGNTIYF.

This chain joins TRBV4-1 and TRBJ1-2; TCRdb designates TRBD1, a call that cannot be tested without DNA. The CDR3 sequence is 15 residues long. The V gene's germline CDR1 is MGHRA and CDR2 YSYEKL. CDR3 in amino acids: CASSTLGTGPYGYTF.

The rearrangement links TRBV7-2 to TRBJ2-5; TCRdb lists TRBD1, though no DNA is available to test this call. CDR1 and CDR2 from the germline V gene are SGHTA and FQGNSA. CDR3 length equals 15 residues. This CDR3 is CASSSTGTGEETQYF.

This chain connects TRBV20-1 to TRBJ2-7; the TCRdb call, TRBD2, lacks DNA for checking. The CDR3 runs 13 residues. Germline V gene sequence: CDR1 DFQATT, CDR2 SNEGSKA (reference sequence). CDR3 in amino acids: CSARLAGIGEQYF.

This sequence joins TRBV9 and TRBJ1-3. The CDR3 totals 16 residues. Germline CDR1 reads SGDLS; CDR2 reads YYNGEE. The CDR3 spells CASSAWEDPSGNTIYF.

The V and J genes are TRBV5-1 and TRBJ2-7; the TCRdb D gene call, TRBD2, has no DNA to confirm it. The CDR3 has 14 amino acids. From germline, CDR1 is SGHRS and CDR2 YFSETQ. CDR3 residues: CASSFSGGTYEQYF.

V usage is TRBV27 and J usage is TRBJ2-3; TCRdb's D gene call, TRBD2, goes unchecked for lack of DNA. Germline V gives CDR1 MNHEY, CDR2 SMNVEV (reference sequence). The CDR3 totals 15 residues. The CDR3 sequence: CASSWQRPSTDTQYF.

The genes are TRBV9 and TRBJ2-2; the D call of TRBD2 rests on TCRdb alone, since no DNA is present to check it. The CDR3 runs 14 residues. Germline V CDR1 and CDR2: SGDLS, YYNGEE. The CDR3 sequence: CASKRDSNTGELFF.

This rearrangement joins TRBV20-1 to TRBJ2-3. The length of the CDR3 is 11 residues. CDR1 is DFQATT, CDR2 SNEGSKA, per germline (reference sequence). CDR3 amino acids: CSASLSDTQYF.